The 14 T cell receptor beta chains below come from one sample, sequenced in a study of regulatory T cells in long-lasting Graves disease. According to the study, TCR beta libraries were built with iRepertoire HTBI primers and CDR3-region Arm-PCR. One entry per CDR3 protein, called by TCRdb with MiXCR from the multiplex PCR reads. Of approximately 400,000 distinct CDR3 sequences listed, under 15% are singletons. Specified time point: newly diagnosed GD, antithyroid drugs for less than 3 months. RNA from PBMCs was the source of the TCR library. These data were also filed under a second study, of T cells in Graves' hyperthyroidism and ophthalmopathy.

Sample: peripheral blood mononuclear cells (PBMCs), taken at new diagnosis, from a patient treated with antithyroid drugs. These receptors were taken from a woman aged 25 to 39 with Graves disease.

The chain couples TRBV9 to TRBJ1-2; no clear D gene. V lost 4 bases to trimming and J lost 0 bases, with 10 bases between them. The CDR3 has 14 residues. Germline CDR1 SGDLS, CDR2 YYNGEE. CDR3 protein: CASSPRVANYGYTF. DNA for the CDR3: TGTGCCAGCAGCCCTAGGGTAGCTAACTATGGCTACACCTTC.

This clonotype was seen a handful of times. The chain carries TRBV19 and TRBJ1-1; no clear D. The germline V gene has CDR1 LNHDA and CDR2 SQIVND (reference sequence). The CDR3 sequence is 13 residues long. V shed 3 bases and J shed 3 bases, with 8 bases lying between them. The CDR3 sequence is CASSIRSDTEAFF. CDR3 DNA: TGTGCCAGTAGTATCAGGTCGGACACTGAAGCTTTCTTT. Looking up the rest from reference TRBV19 and TRBJ1-1 gives the full variable domain: DGGITQSPKYLFRKEGQNVTLSCEQNLNHDAMYWYRQDPGQGLRLIYYSQIVNDFQKGDIAEGYSVSREKKESFPLTVTSAQKNPTAFYLCASSIRSDTEAFFGQGTRLTVV.

This clonotype was counted many times. J is TRBJ2-3 and V is TRBV12-3 or TRBV12-4; 8 bases map to TRBD1. This CDR3 region has 14 residues. The J segment lost 4 bases and the V segment lost 5 bases, leaving 5 bases of the junction unmatched. Written as DNA, the CDR3 is TGTGCCAGCAGTATCGACAGGGGACCAGATACGCAGTATTTT. Residues: CASSIDRGPDTQYF.

This sequence joins TRBV5-6 and TRBJ2-3, with 9 nucleotides matching TRBD2. The CDR3 runs 16 residues. V dropped 1 base and J dropped 1; count of bases not matched to a gene: 4. CDR1 is SGHDT, CDR2 YYEEEE, per germline. The CDR3 reads CASSLSWTSGTDTQYF. The CDR3 DNA follows: TGTGCCAGCAGCTTGAGTTGGACTAGCGGCACAGATACGCAGTATTTT. Supplemented by reference TRBV5-6 and TRBJ2-3, the full variable domain reads DAGVTQSPTHLIKTRGQQVTLRCSPKSGHDTVSWYQQALGQGPQFIFQYYEEEERQRGNFPDRFSGHQFPNYSSELNVNALLLGDSALYLCASSLSWTSGTDTQYFGPGTRLTVL.

This clonotype was picked up many times. The J gene is TRBJ2-5, the V gene TRBV7-6; D remains unclear. The CDR3 consists of 13 residues. CDR1 is SGHVS and CDR2 is FNYEAQ in the germline V gene. Trimming left V 0 bases short and J 7 bases short, with 9 bases between. CDR3 sequence reads: CASSLARIGTQYF. CDR3 nucleotide sequence: TGTGCCAGCAGCTTAGCCCGGATCGGGACCCAGTACTTC.

This clonotype occurred many times. The gene calls are TRBV27 and TRBJ1-5; TRBD1 is a possible D gene (5 bases). Trimming stripped 1 base from V and 4 bases from J, with 8 bases between. This CDR3 is 14 amino acids long. CDR1 and CDR2 from the germline V gene are MNHEY and SMNVEV (reference sequence). This CDR3 is CASSLLGGNQPQHF. In DNA form, the CDR3 reads TGTGCCAGCAGTTTATTGGGGGGGAATCAGCCCCAGCATTTT.

V and J are TRBV5-1 and TRBJ2-4; 14 bases map to TRBD2. Trimming removed 4 bases from V and 1 base from J; junction bases left unmatched: 10. This CDR3 spans 19 amino acids. Germline loops: CDR1 SGHRS, CDR2 YFSETQ. The CDR3: CASSPQGLAGAGAKNIQYF. In nucleotides, the CDR3 is TGCGCCAGCAGCCCCCAGGGACTAGCGGGAGCGGGTGCCAAAAACATTCAGTACTTC.

This clonotype was counted at least ten times. This chain links TRBV28 with TRBJ2-5; 7 bases align to TRBD1. V dropped 6 bases and J dropped 5; count of bases not matched to a gene: 6. The CDR3 totals 13 residues. Germline assignment: CDR1 MDHEN and CDR2 SYDVKM. The CDR3 protein is CASRSTGYETQYF. In DNA form, the CDR3 reads TGTGCCAGCAGGTCGACAGGGTACGAGACCCAGTACTTC.

The chain couples TRBV6-1 to TRBJ2-7, with TRBD1 identical over 7 bases. Germline V gene sequence: CDR1 MNHNS, CDR2 SASEGT. With V trimmed by 2 bases and J by 1 base, 8 bases remained unmatched. This CDR3 is 16 amino acids long. The CDR3 is CASSEPGQVRSYEQYF. The CDR3 DNA reads TGTGCCAGCAGTGAACCCGGACAGGTTCGATCCTACGAGCAGTACTTC.

About this clonotype: This sequence may be a read error, since a much larger clone differs from it by one base. The missing conserved phenylalanine or tryptophan at the end of this CDR3 makes a read error likely. The rearrangement joins TRBV18 to TRBJ1-5; 7 bases fit TRBD1. Per germline, CDR1 KGHSH and CDR2 LQKENI. The CDR3 runs to 13 residues. Trimming removed 8 bases from V and 4 bases from J; junction bases left unmatched: 5. The CDR3 coding sequence is TGTGCCAGCCCCCGACAGGGTAATCAGCCCCAGCATCTT. This sequence encodes CASPRQGNQPQHL.

This clonotype was seen repeatedly, ten times or more. The chain is built from TRBV6-5 and TRBJ2-7; maybe TRBD2 (6 bases). The CDR3 contains 18 residues. Germline V gene data show CDR1 as MNHEY and CDR2 as SVGAGI. Trimming left V 2 bases short and J 3 bases short, with 23 bases between. CDR3 loop: CASSYTFRVGGMIYEQYF. The CDR3 region has the DNA TGTGCCAGCAGTTACACCTTTCGGGTGGGCGGGATGATCTACGAGCAGTACTTC.

CDR3 amino acids: CASSVEAAGGRLTQYF. For the CDR3, the DNA is TGTGCCAGCAGTGTAGAGGCGGCGGGAGGGCGTTTAACGCAGTATTTT. This sequence joins TRBV6-1 and TRBJ2-3, with 9 bases lining up with TRBD2. The CDR3 covers 16 residues. Losses at the gene ends were 4 bases for V and 9 bases for J; bases not matched to a gene: 14. Germline V CDR1 and CDR2: MNHNS, SASEGT.

The J gene is TRBJ1-4, the V gene TRBV27; 7 bases map to TRBD1. The CDR3 runs to 16 residues. Germline V gene lookup returns CDR1 MNHEY and CDR2 SMNVEV (reference sequence). V lost 2 bases, J lost 4 bases, and 7 bases stayed unmatched. This CDR3 reads CASSLAATGSNEKLFF. The CDR3 nucleotides are TGTGCCAGCAGTTTAGCGGCGACAGGGAGTAATGAAAAACTGTTTTTT.

This clonotype was detected a few times. The chain combines TRBV19 with TRBJ2-2; 11 bases are shared with TRBD1. Germline CDR1 is LNHDA and CDR2 is SQIVND (reference sequence). This CDR3 comprises 15 residues. The junction had 6 bases not matched to a gene; V was cut back by 7 bases and J by 5 bases. The CDR3 here is CASTPDRGPTGELFF. The CDR3 region has the DNA TGTGCCAGTACCCCGGACAGGGGGCCGACCGGGGAGCTGTTTTTT.